Below, 10 T cell receptor beta chains from the same sample are listed, as sequenced in a study of blood T cell repertoires in COVID-19. Profiled with immunoSEQ multiplex PCR; TCRdb holds only in-frame clones, not every one. The data contain tens of thousands of clones, 85% to 90% of them singletons. Specimen: peripheral blood. The receptors originated from a human donor in a cohort sampled during active COVID-19.

V is TRBV2 and J is TRBJ2-7, with D possibly TRBD2 on 5 matching bases. Trimming cost V 4 bases and J 3 bases, with 10 bases left between them. The CDR3 has 13 amino acids. From germline, CDR1 is SNHLY and CDR2 FYNNEI. CDR3 in amino acids: CASSASGGYEQYF. The CDR3 region has the DNA TGTGCCAGCAGTGCCAGCGGTGGCTACGAGCAGTACTTC. Drawing the rest from reference TRBV2 and TRBJ2-7, the complete variable domain is EPEVTQTPSHQVTQMGQEVILRCVPISNHLYFYWYRQILGQKVEFLVSFYNNEISEKSEIFDDQFSVERPDGSNFTLKIRSTKLEDSAMYFCASSASGGYEQYFGPGTRLTVT.

This clone was counted a single time. The V gene is TRBV24-1, the J gene TRBJ2-4, with 12 positions matching TRBD1. CDR3 length equals 15 residues. Germline V gene lookup returns CDR1 KGHDR and CDR2 SFDVKD. Germline trimming cut 5 bases from V and 8 bases from J; bases unmatched to any gene: 6. The CDR3 DNA reads as TGTGCCACCAGTGCCGGGACAGGGGGCGGGGACATTCAGTACTTC. Residues: CATSAGTGGGDIQYF.

A remark on this clone: In the same sample, other DNA sequences code for this CDR3. The J gene is TRBJ2-7, the V gene TRBV28; TRBD1 agrees at 9 bases. With V trimmed by 5 bases and J by 2 bases, 7 bases remained unmatched. The CDR3 is made up of 15 amino acids. The germline gives CDR1 MDHEN, CDR2 SYDVKM. The CDR3 region is CASSQGTGYPYEQYV. The CDR3 nucleotides read TGTGCCAGCAGTCAAGGGACAGGGTATCCCTACGAGCAGTACGTC.

The V gene is TRBV6-1, the J gene TRBJ2-7; 10 positions match TRBD2. Trimming removed 1 base from V and 7 bases from J; junction bases left unmatched: 13. The germline V gene encodes CDR1 MNHNS and CDR2 SASEGT. The CDR3 extends over 17 amino acids. In DNA form, the CDR3 reads TGTGCCAGCAGTGAAGACCGGGCTAGCGGGAGATCAAGGGAGCAGTACGTC. Its translation is CASSEDRASGRSREQYV.

V is TRBV7-9 and J is TRBJ1-5; 7 nucleotides align to TRBD1. The V gene's germline CDR1 is SEHNR and CDR2 FQNEAQ (reference sequence). The CDR3 has 14 residues. J gave up 3 bases and V 5 bases, and 4 bases lay outside the gene matches. Written as DNA, the CDR3 is TGTGCCAGCAGCGAGACAGGGAACAATCAGCCCCAGCATTTT. Protein: CASSETGNNQPQHF.

The J gene is TRBJ2-5, the V gene TRBV14; the D gene is possibly TRBD1 (5 bases). Germline assignment: CDR1 SGHDN and CDR2 FVKESK. The CDR3 extends over 14 amino acids. Between the trimmed V and J ends, which lost 1 base and 5 bases, there was a span of 11 bases. CDR3 sequence: CASSQARGRETQYF. DNA for the CDR3: TGTGCCAGCAGCCAAGCAAGGGGTCGGGAGACCCAGTACTTC. Supplemented by reference TRBV14 and TRBJ2-5, the full variable domain reads EAGVTQFPSHSVIEKGQTVTLRCDPISGHDNLYWYRRVMGKEIKFLLHFVKESKQDESGMPNNRFLAERTGGTYSTLKVQPAELEDSGVYFCASSQARGRETQYFGPGTRLLVL.

This clone appeared a few times. The chain has TRBV6-6 and TRBJ1-1; TRBD1 might be the D (6 bases). The germline V gene encodes CDR1 MNHNY and CDR2 SVGAGI (reference sequence). V was clipped by 5 bases and J by 4 bases, with 17 bases between them. CDR3 length equals 15 residues. In DNA form, the CDR3 reads TGTGCCAGCAGTGCCCCCGGGGGGCTGGGCACTGAAGCTTTCTTT. Translating gives CASSAPGGLGTEAFF.

The chain carries TRBV20-1 and TRBJ2-5, with 8 bases matching TRBD2. This CDR3 is built from 17 residues. V shed 3 bases and J 4 bases; nucleotides not matched to a gene: 16. Germline loops: CDR1 DFQATT, CDR2 SNEGSKA (reference sequence). The CDR3: CSASIWSGGLTGETQYF. CDR3 nucleotide sequence: TGCAGTGCTAGTATTTGGTCGGGAGGGCTCACAGGAGAGACCCAGTACTTC.

This clone appeared a single time. The chain combines TRBV5-5 with TRBJ2-5; 11 positions match TRBD2. Trimming removed 1 base from V and 2 bases from J; junction bases left unmatched: 10. The CDR3 has 18 amino acids. Germline V gene data show CDR1 as SGHKS and CDR2 as YYEKEE (reference sequence). CDR3 DNA sequence: TGTGCCAGCAGCTTGTTGGCTAGCGGGAGGTACCAACAAGAGACCCAGTACTTC. Translating it yields CASSLLASGRYQQETQYF.

V is TRBV6-2 or TRBV6-3 and J is TRBJ2-7, with 7 bases matching TRBD2. The junction had 11 bases not matched to a gene; V was cut back by 4 bases and J by 5 bases. Germline V gene data show CDR1 as MNHEY and CDR2 as SVGEGT. The CDR3 sequence is 15 residues long. DNA for the CDR3: TGTGCCAGCAGTTCTTCTTGGAGCGGGACCAACGAGCAGTACGTC. It specifies CASSSSWSGTNEQYV.